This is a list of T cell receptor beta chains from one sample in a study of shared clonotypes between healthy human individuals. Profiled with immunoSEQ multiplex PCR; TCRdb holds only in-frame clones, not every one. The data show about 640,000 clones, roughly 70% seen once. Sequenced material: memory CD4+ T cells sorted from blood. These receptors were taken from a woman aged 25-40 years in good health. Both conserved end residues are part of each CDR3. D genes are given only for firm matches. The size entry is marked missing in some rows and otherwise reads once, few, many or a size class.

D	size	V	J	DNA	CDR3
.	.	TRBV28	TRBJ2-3	TGTGCCAGCAGTTTACAGAGGAGGGCAGATACGCAGTATTTT	CASSLQRRADTQYF
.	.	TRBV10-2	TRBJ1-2	TGCGCCAGCAGTGAGTCAAGAGAGGGCTACACCTTC	CASSESREGYTF
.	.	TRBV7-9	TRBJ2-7	TGTGCCAGCAGCAACACGAGAACCTACGAGCAGTACTTC	CASSNTRTYEQYF
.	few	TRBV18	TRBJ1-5	TGTGCCAGCTCACCAGGCGGCCTCAATCAGCCCCAGCATTTT	CASSPGGLNQPQHF
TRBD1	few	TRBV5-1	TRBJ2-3	TGCGCCAGCAGCTCTTCCGGGACAGGACGTACGCAGTATTTT	CASSSSGTGRTQYF
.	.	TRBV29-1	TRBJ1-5	TGCAGCGTTGTCGCAGGCGGAAGCAATCAGCCCCAGCATTTT	CSVVAGGSNQPQHF
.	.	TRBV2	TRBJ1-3	TGTGCCAGCAGTGAGGTCGGACGCTCTGGAAACACCATATATTTT	CASSEVGRSGNTIYF
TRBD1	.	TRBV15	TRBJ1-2	TGTGCCACCAGCAGCCTCCCCGGGACAGGGGGCGTTTTGGGTGGCTACACCTTC	CATSSLPGTGGVLGGYTF
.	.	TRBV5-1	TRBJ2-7	TGCGCCAGCAGTCGGGACACCTACGAGCAGTACTTC	CASSRDTYEQYF
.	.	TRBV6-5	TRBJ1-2	TGTGCCAGTGAGATGGATGGCTACACCTTC	CASEMDGYTF
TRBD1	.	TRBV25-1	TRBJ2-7	TGTGCCAGCAGTGAGCATGACAAGGGGGCGTACGAGCAGTACTTC	CASSEHDKGAYEQYF
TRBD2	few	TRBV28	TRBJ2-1	TGTGCCAGCAAGACTAGCGGGAGTTTGGATGAGCAGTTCTTC	CASKTSGSLDEQFF
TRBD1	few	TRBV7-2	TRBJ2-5	TGTGCCAGCAGCTTGGACAGGGGGCAGGAGACCCAGTACTTC	CASSLDRGQETQYF
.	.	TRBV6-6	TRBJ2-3	TGTGCCAGCAGTTACTCGTTCCCGGCGGGTACGCAGTATTTT	CASSYSFPAGTQYF
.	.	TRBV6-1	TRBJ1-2	TGTGCCAGCAGTGACAGGAGAGAGCCTAACTATGGCTACACCTTC	CASSDRREPNYGYTF
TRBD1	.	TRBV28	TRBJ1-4	TGTGCCAGTGGACAGGGAAGTGCAACTAATGAAAAACTGTTTTTT	CASGQGSATNEKLFF
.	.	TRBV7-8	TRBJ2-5	TGTGCCAGCAGCTTAGGGCTGGGGATGGCGGAGACCCAGTACTTC	CASSLGLGMAETQYF
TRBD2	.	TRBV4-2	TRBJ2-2	TGTGCCAGCAGCCACGGGACTAGCGGGAGGGAGGACACCGGGGAGCTGTTTTTT	CASSHGTSGREDTGELFF
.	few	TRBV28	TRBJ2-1	TGTGCCAGTCGACTACCCTCAAAAAATGAGCAGTTCTTC	CASRLPSKNEQFF
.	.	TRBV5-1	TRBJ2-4	TGCGCCAGCAGCTTGTTCTCTTCGGGGGAGAGTTCGAAGTACTTC	CASSLFSSGESSKYF
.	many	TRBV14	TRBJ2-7	TGTGCCAGCAGCCTTCCCGGGGCCTCAAGCAGCTACGAGCAGTACTTC	CASSLPGASSSYEQYF
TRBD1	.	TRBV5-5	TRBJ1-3	TGTGCCAGCAGCTTGGAGGACAGGGTTTGGAACACCATATATTTT	CASSLEDRVWNTIYF
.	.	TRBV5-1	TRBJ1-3	TGCGCCAGCAGCTTAGGTCTTGGCGGAAACACCATATATTTT	CASSLGLGGNTIYF
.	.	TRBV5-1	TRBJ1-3	TGCGCCAGCAGCTTGGAGGACAGCTTCTCTGGAAACACCATATATTTT	CASSLEDSFSGNTIYF
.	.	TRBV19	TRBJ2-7	TGTGCCAGTAGTATTCCCTCCGGGACGTTCCCCTACGAGCAGTACTTC	CASSIPSGTFPYEQYF